What follows are 5 T cell receptor beta chains derived from one specimen sequenced in a study of T cell responses to AZD1222 COVID-19 vaccine. TCRdb keeps only in-frame clones here, not all; method: immunoSEQ multiplex PCR. The table lists 100,000 or so clones, 87% of them singletons. Here the sequenced sample was peripheral blood, taken 28 days after the second AZD1222 dose. The receptors here all came from an adult who received the AZD1222 COVID-19 vaccine.

As DNA, the CDR3 is TGTGCCAGCAGCTTTACAGGGTTCGACTACGAGCAGTACTTC. This gives the protein CASSFTGFDYEQYF. This chain uses TRBV7-9 with TRBJ2-7, with a weak D call TRBD1 (6 bases). Germline CDR1 and CDR2: SEHNR and FQNEAQ (reference sequence). This CDR3 spans 14 amino acids. The V gene lost 3 bases and the J gene lost 3 bases, with 12 bases spanning the gap. Complete variable domain (other parts from reference TRBV7-9 and TRBJ2-7): DTGVSQNPRHKITKRGQNVTFRCDPISEHNRLYWYRQTLGQGPEFLTYFQNEAQLEKSRLLSDRFSAERPKGSFSTLEIQRTEQGDSAMYLCASSFTGFDYEQYFGPGTRLTVT.

This clone appeared once. This chain joins TRBV19 and TRBJ1-1; D uncertain. Germline V gives CDR1 LNHDA, CDR2 SQIVND (reference sequence). The ends were cut back, 9 bases at V and 8 bases at J, with 16 bases in the middle. CDR3 length: 12 amino acids. The chain's CDR3 is CASSPALTEAFF. In DNA, the CDR3 is TGTGCCAGCTCCCCGGCTTTAACCGAAGCTTTCTTT.

This clone was found a few times. This sequence joins TRBV5-5 and TRBJ1-2; TRBD1 is a possible D gene (5 bases). The V end was cut by 2 bases, the J end by 5 bases, with 10 bases between. CDR3 length: 13 amino acids. Germline CDR1 SGHKS, CDR2 YYEKEE (reference sequence). The CDR3 region is CASSFQGLYGYTF. The DNA of the CDR3 is TGTGCCAGCAGCTTTCAGGGACTATATGGCTACACCTTC.

The chain is built from TRBV20-1 and TRBJ2-1; D not certain. V shed 3 bases and J shed 6 bases, with 12 bases lying between them. CDR1 is DFQATT and CDR2 is SNEGSKA in the germline V gene (reference sequence). CDR3 length equals 13 residues. The CDR3 DNA is TGCAGTGCTAGTAATCAAGGGCTCAATGAGCAGTTCTTC. Encoded protein: CSASNQGLNEQFF.

This chain connects TRBV19 to TRBJ1-2; a weak D match, TRBD1 (5 bases). This CDR3 has 14 amino acids. Germline V gene sequence: CDR1 LNHDA, CDR2 SQIVND (reference sequence). V shed 4 bases and J shed 4 bases, with 13 bases lying between them. The CDR3 sequence is CASSTLTAPYGYTF. In DNA form, the CDR3 reads TGTGCCAGTAGTACCCTGACAGCGCCCTATGGCTACACCTTC.